The source of this T cell receptor (beta chain) is a study of cytomegalovirus exposure and HLA in healthy donors. Study results and limitations: Associated with HLA alleles at 0.05 false discovery rate in a later analysis were over 15,000 TCR beta sequences.

Remarks on this clone: Its antigen remains unidentified.

The CDR3 loop spans 14 amino acids. Germline CDR1 reads MNHNS; CDR2 reads SASEGT. V lost 4 bases, J lost 1 base, and 1 base stayed unmatched. Both 60 Vbeta primers and 13 Jbeta primers went into the PCR. TCRdb's table, derived via immunoSEQ multiplex PCR, lists solely in-frame clones and lacks some. The sample includes around 100,000 clones, about four fifths of them seen just once. The sequenced sample consisted of PBMCs. The sequence came from a man aged 30 to 39 in good health and CMV-seronegative. The chain couples TRBV6-1 to TRBJ2-3; 8 bases match TRBD1. The CDR3 DNA reads as TGTGCCAGCAGTGCGGGACAGGGCACAGATACGCAGTATTTT. It specifies CASSAGQGTDTQYF.